This TCR beta chain was retrieved from a study of blood T cell repertoires in COVID-19. Turning to the study itself: T cells, B-cell-depleted T cells, or PBMCs provided the cDNA or gDNA that served as material.

Participants were aged about 18 to 89 years from more than 20 US areas. Self-reported history from a screening survey and questionnaire set each donor's cohort. In the original analysis: For nucleated cells, counts were estimated from reference gene primer amplification. Data came from immunoSEQ multiplex PCR; TCRdb stores just in-frame clones and leaves some out. V, J and clone size derive from that table, while D and trimming were established from the DNA sequence. The sample gives roughly 300,000 clones, 92% of which show up once; about a fifth is in the top ten. Trimming stripped 5 bases from V and 1 base from J, with 10 bases between. The CDR3 has 14 amino acids. Germline V lookup: CDR1 KGHDR, CDR2 SFDVKD.

This sequence joins TRBV24-1 and TRBJ1-1; TRBD1 might be the D (6 bases). Material: PBMCs or T cells enriched from blood (not recorded which). The source of this sequence is a woman in her twenties or thirties who had recovered from COVID-19. CDR3 DNA: TGTGCCACCAGTGCAGCAGGGGCGAACACTGAAGCTTTCTTT. This codes for CATSAAGANTEAFF.